The rows below give T cell receptor beta chains drawn from one sample of a study of sequential checkpoint blockade in melanoma. TCRdb keeps only in-frame clones here, not all; method: immunoSEQ multiplex PCR. Among 35,000 to 50,000 clones listed, 75% to 90% were seen once. The sequencing here drew on CD8+ T cells sorted from blood (inferred from file names), taken from a patient given nivolumab and ipilimumab in sequence. The receptor source for this set is a human donor with melanoma. CDR3s include the opening cysteine and the closing phenylalanine or tryptophan.

J gene: TRBJ2-1
CDR3 length: 15
V gene: TRBV7-3
CDR3 protein: CASSLITSGYNEQFF

J gene: TRBJ2-1
CDR3 length: 15
V gene: TRBV7-8
CDR3 protein: CASSLETNAYNEQFF

J gene: TRBJ2-1
CDR3 length: 15
V gene: TRBV27
CDR3 protein: CASSTGGASYNEQFF

J gene: TRBJ1-4
CDR3 length: 15
V gene: TRBV28
CDR3 protein: CASSLRIATDEKLFF

J gene: TRBJ1-2
CDR3 length: 15
V gene: TRBV10-3
CDR3 protein: CAISESGPRNYGYTF

J gene: TRBJ1-1
CDR3 length: 12
V gene: TRBV19
CDR3 protein: CATRQGNTEAFF

J gene: TRBJ1-4
CDR3 length: 16
V gene: TRBV15
CDR3 protein: CATSRDLAGGIEKLFF

J gene: TRBJ2-1
CDR3 length: 14
V gene: TRBV15
CDR3 protein: CATSRRGSYNEQFF

J gene: TRBJ1-4
CDR3 length: 13
V gene: TRBV4-1
CDR3 protein: CASSGQSNEKLFF

J gene: TRBJ2-5
CDR3 length: 15
V gene: TRBV6-5
CDR3 protein: CASSYVAGGPETQYF

J gene: TRBJ2-1
CDR3 length: 15
V gene: TRBV9
CDR3 protein: CASSELAGSYNEQFF

J gene: TRBJ1-5
CDR3 length: 12
V gene: TRBV7-2
CDR3 protein: CASSPGGQPQHF

J gene: TRBJ1-5
CDR3 length: 14
V gene: TRBV19
CDR3 protein: CASSHGGSNQPQHF

J gene: TRBJ2-1
CDR3 length: 14
V gene: TRBV19
CDR3 protein: CASSWGGSYNEQFF

J gene: TRBJ2-2
CDR3 length: 13
V gene: TRBV27
CDR3 protein: CASSLGGAGELFF

J gene: TRBJ2-7
CDR3 length: 13
V gene: TRBV7-7
CDR3 protein: CASSLGGGYEQYF

J gene: TRBJ2-3
CDR3 length: 16
V gene: TRBV5-1
CDR3 protein: CASRQGTSGYTDTQYF

J gene: TRBJ1-1
CDR3 length: 12
V gene: TRBV11-2
CDR3 protein: CASSPMNTEAFF

J gene: TRBJ2-1
CDR3 length: 13
V gene: TRBV13
CDR3 protein: CASSATTLGEQFF

J gene: TRBJ1-1
CDR3 length: 14
V gene: TRBV30
CDR3 protein: CAWSVLAGFAEAFF

J gene: TRBJ1-2
CDR3 length: 14
V gene: TRBV2
CDR3 protein: CASDRRQSGYGYTF

J gene: TRBJ2-4
CDR3 length: 15
V gene: TRBV28
CDR3 protein: CASSLGTAPRDIQYF

J gene: TRBJ2-7
CDR3 length: 16
V gene: TRBV4-2
CDR3 protein: CASSPVEGQGSYEQYF

J gene: TRBJ1-2
CDR3 length: 15
V gene: TRBV5-6
CDR3 protein: CASTQVGAVGLGYTF

J gene: -
CDR3 length: 14
V gene: TRBV18
CDR3 protein: CASSPTGTAYEQYF

J gene: TRBJ2-2
CDR3 length: 17
V gene: TRBV15
CDR3 protein: CATSSLRRAESTGELFF

J gene: TRBJ1-2
CDR3 length: 13
V gene: TRBV5-4
CDR3 protein: CASSFRGGYGYTF

J gene: -
CDR3 length: 16
V gene: TRBV7-9
CDR3 protein: CASSDGTGARFYEQYF

J gene: TRBJ2-7
CDR3 length: 16
V gene: TRBV7-6
CDR3 protein: CASSPFVGLAINEQYF

J gene: TRBJ2-7
CDR3 length: 10
V gene: TRBV2
CDR3 protein: CASRGYEQYF

J gene: TRBJ2-2
CDR3 length: 13
V gene: TRBV9
CDR3 protein: CASSVVEGAELFF

J gene: TRBJ2-1
CDR3 length: 16
V gene: TRBV9
CDR3 protein: CASSVGDMGAGDEQFF

J gene: TRBJ1-1
CDR3 length: 15
V gene: TRBV5-1
CDR3 protein: CASSSSAGGNTEAFF

J gene: TRBJ2-7
CDR3 length: 17
V gene: TRBV5-1
CDR3 protein: CASSQRLAGAQLDEQYF

J gene: TRBJ1-5
CDR3 length: 12
V gene: TRBV19
CDR3 protein: CASKAGVRPQHF

J gene: TRBJ2-1
CDR3 length: 13
V gene: TRBV29-1
CDR3 protein: CSVVTSGSYEQFF

J gene: TRBJ1-3
CDR3 length: 16
V gene: TRBV9
CDR3 protein: CASSVTGSFSGNTIYF

J gene: TRBJ2-7
CDR3 length: 11
V gene: TRBV30
CDR3 protein: CAWIRAGEQYF

J gene: TRBJ1-5
CDR3 length: 16
V gene: TRBV4-1
CDR3 protein: CASSQAPDRGRQPQHF

J gene: TRBJ2-1
CDR3 length: 14
V gene: TRBV25-1
CDR3 protein: CASSELEGTFEQFF

J gene: TRBJ2-7
CDR3 length: 15
V gene: TRBV9
CDR3 protein: CASSAAGQPNYEQYF